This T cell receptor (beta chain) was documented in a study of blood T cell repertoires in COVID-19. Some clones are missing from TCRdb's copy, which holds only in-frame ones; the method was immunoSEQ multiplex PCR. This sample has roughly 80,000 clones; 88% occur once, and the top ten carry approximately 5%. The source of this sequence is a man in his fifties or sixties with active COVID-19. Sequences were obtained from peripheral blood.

CDR3 residues: CASSLGTGNSNQPQHF. CDR3 bases: TGTGCCAGCAGCTTAGGTACAGGGAATAGCAATCAGCCCCAGCATTTT. V is TRBV7-9 and J is TRBJ1-5; maybe TRBD1 (6 bases). The germline gives CDR1 SEHNR, CDR2 FQNEAQ (reference sequence). Trimming pared 1 base from V and 0 bases from J, leaving 10 bases between. This CDR3 region has 16 residues.